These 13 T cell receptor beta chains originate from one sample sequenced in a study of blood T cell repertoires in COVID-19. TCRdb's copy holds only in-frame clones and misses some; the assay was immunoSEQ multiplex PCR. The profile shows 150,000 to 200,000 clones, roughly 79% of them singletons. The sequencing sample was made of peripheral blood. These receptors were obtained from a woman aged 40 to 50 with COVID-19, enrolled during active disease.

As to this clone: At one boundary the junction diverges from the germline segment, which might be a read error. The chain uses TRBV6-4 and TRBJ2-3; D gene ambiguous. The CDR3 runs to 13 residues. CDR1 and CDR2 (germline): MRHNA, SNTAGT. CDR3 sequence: CASSDSGTATQYF. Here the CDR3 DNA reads TGTGCCAGCAGTGACTCAGGAACAGCTACGCAGTATTTT.

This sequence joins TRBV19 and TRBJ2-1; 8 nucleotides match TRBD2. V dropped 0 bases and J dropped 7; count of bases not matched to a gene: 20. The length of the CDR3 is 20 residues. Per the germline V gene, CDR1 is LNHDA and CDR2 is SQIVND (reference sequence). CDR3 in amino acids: CASSIDMASGHYSLVNEQFF. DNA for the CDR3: TGTGCCAGTAGTATAGATATGGCTAGCGGGCATTACTCCCTTGTGAATGAGCAGTTCTTC.

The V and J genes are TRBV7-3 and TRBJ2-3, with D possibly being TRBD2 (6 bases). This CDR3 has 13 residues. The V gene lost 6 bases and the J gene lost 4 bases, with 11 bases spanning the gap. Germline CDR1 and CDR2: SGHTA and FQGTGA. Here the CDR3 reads CASRAGSADTQYF. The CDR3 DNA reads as TGTGCCAGCAGGGCCGGGAGTGCAGATACGCAGTATTTT.

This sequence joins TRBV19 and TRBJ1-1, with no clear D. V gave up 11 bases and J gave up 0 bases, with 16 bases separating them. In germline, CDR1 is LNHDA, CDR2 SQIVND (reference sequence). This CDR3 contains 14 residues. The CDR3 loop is CASRERTMNTEAFF. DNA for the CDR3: TGTGCCTCAAGGGAGCGGACTATGAACACTGAAGCTTTCTTT.

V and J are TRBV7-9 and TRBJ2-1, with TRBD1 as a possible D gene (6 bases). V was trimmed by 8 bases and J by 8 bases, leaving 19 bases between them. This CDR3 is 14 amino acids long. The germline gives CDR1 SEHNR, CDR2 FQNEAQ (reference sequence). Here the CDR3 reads CASFGQILSHEQFF. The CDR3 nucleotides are TGTGCCAGCTTCGGACAGATATTAAGCCATGAGCAGTTCTTC.

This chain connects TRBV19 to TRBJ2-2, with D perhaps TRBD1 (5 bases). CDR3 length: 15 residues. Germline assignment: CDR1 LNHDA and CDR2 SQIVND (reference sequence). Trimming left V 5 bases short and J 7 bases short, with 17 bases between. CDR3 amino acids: CASSSSQGFGGELFF. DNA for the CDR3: TGTGCCAGTAGTTCTTCGCAGGGATTTGGCGGGGAGCTGTTTTTT.

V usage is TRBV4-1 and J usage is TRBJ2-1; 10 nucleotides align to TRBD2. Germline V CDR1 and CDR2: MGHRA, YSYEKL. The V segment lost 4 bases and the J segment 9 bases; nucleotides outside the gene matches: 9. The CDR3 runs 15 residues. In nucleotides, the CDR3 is TGCGCCAGCAGCCCCCCAGCGGGAGGGCCCGGTGAGCAGTTCTTC. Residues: CASSPPAGGPGEQFF.

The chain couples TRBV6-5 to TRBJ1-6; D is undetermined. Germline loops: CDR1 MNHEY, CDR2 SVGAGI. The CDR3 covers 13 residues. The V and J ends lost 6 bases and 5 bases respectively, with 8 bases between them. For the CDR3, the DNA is TGTGCCAGCAGCCGCGGGGATAATTCACCCCTCCACTTT. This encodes CASSRGDNSPLHF.

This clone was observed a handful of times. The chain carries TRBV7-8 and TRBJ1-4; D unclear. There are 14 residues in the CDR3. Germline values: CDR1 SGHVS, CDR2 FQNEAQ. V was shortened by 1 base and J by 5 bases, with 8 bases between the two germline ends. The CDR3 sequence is CASSLGGKNEKLFF. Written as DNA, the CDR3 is TGTGCCAGCAGCTTAGGAGGAAAGAATGAAAAACTGTTTTTT.

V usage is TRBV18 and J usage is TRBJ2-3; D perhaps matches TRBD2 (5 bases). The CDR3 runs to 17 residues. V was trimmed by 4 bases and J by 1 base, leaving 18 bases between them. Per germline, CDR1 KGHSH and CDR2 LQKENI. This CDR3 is CASSHLARGVGTDTQYF. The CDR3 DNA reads TGTGCCAGCTCACATCTAGCCCGGGGTGTCGGCACAGATACGCAGTATTTT.

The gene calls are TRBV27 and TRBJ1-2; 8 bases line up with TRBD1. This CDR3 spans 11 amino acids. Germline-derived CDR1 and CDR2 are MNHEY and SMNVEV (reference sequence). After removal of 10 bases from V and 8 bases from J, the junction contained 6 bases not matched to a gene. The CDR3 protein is CAKRTGIGYTF. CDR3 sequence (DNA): TGTGCCAAACGGACAGGGATAGGCTACACCTTC.

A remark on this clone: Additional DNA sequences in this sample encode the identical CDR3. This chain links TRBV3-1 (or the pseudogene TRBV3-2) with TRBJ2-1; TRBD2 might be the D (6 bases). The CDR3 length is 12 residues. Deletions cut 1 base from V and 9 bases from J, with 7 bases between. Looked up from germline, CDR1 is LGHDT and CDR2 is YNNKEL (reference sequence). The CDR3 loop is CASSQVGGEQFF. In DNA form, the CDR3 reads TGTGCCAGCAGCCAAGTCGGGGGTGAGCAGTTCTTC.

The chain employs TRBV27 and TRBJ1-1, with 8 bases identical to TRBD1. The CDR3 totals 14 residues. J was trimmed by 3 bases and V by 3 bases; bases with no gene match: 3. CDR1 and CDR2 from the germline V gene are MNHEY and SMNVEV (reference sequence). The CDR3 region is CASSFTGGYTEAFF. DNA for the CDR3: TGTGCCAGCAGTTTCACAGGGGGGTACACTGAAGCTTTCTTT.